These 29 T cell receptor beta chains were sequenced from one sample in a study of blood T cell repertoires in COVID-19. Generated by immunoSEQ multiplex PCR, the TCRdb table keeps only in-frame clones and is missing some. The data show some 80,000 clones, with around 84% seen just once and roughly 8% held by the top ten. Sequenced sample: peripheral blood. These receptors were collected from an elderly man with active or convalescent COVID-19.

This rearrangement joins TRBV6-4 to TRBJ1-2; D might be TRBD1 (6 bases). V shed 2 bases and J shed 5 bases, with 6 bases lying between them. The CDR3 length is 12 residues. Germline V CDR1 and CDR2: MRHNA, SNTAGT. CDR3 residues: CASSDRGYGYTF. In nucleotides, the CDR3 is TGTGCCAGCAGTGACAGGGGGTATGGCTACACCTTC.

This chain links TRBV5-5 with TRBJ2-7; 14 bases are shared with TRBD2. Germline V gene data show CDR1 as SGHKS and CDR2 as YYEKEE (reference sequence). After removal of 3 bases from V and 3 bases from J, the junction contained 2 bases not matched to a gene. The CDR3 totals 15 residues. The CDR3 spells CASSWGLAGDYEQYV. As DNA, the CDR3 is TGTGCCAGCAGCTGGGGACTAGCGGGAGACTACGAGCAGTACGTC.

This sequence joins TRBV19 and TRBJ1-2; D is undetermined. Looked up from germline, CDR1 is LNHDA and CDR2 is SQIVND (reference sequence). The CDR3 is made up of 16 amino acids. V lost 5 bases and J lost 0, with 16 bases in between. The CDR3 spells CASSPTGGLANYGYTF. Written as DNA, the CDR3 is TGTGCCAGTAGTCCGACCGGCGGACTGGCTAACTATGGCTACACCTTC.

The genes are TRBV4-1 and TRBJ1-2, with unresolved D. Trimming took off 1 base at V and 5 bases at J, with 11 bases between the two ends. This CDR3 is built from 14 residues. Germline CDR1 reads MGHRA; CDR2 reads YSYEKL. CDR3 DNA sequence: TGCGCCAGCAGCCAAGGACTAACTTATTATGGCTACACCTTC. Translated: CASSQGLTYYGYTF.

The V and J genes are TRBV11-3 and TRBJ2-1; D possibly corresponds to TRBD2 (6 bases). V gave up 3 bases and J gave up 3 bases, with 12 bases separating them. Germline V gene sequence: CDR1 SGHNT, CDR2 YENEEA. The CDR3 consists of 15 residues. CDR3 sequence: CASSLRLAIYNEQFF. The CDR3 region has the DNA TGTGCCAGCAGCTTGCGGCTAGCGATCTACAATGAGCAGTTCTTC.

The chain joins TRBV27 to TRBJ1-5, with no clear D. Between the trimmed V and J ends, which lost 3 bases and 7 bases, there was a span of 4 bases. Germline-derived CDR1 and CDR2 are MNHEY and SMNVEV (reference sequence). This CDR3 region has 11 residues. The CDR3 DNA sequence: TGTGCCAGCAGTTTGAGGCAGCCCCAGCATTTT. This encodes CASSLRQPQHF.

This chain joins TRBV19 and TRBJ1-5; D is ambiguous. The CDR3 length is 14 residues. Germline V gene data show CDR1 as LNHDA and CDR2 as SQIVND (reference sequence). With 1 base removed from V and 3 bases from J, the gap between germline ends came to 7 bases. The CDR3 nucleotides are TGTGCCAGTAGTATAGGACAAATCAATCAGCCCCAGCATTTT. Amino acids: CASSIGQINQPQHF.

About this clone itself: This sample also contains other DNA sequences that code for the same CDR3. The V and J genes are TRBV7-9 and TRBJ2-5, with D perhaps matching TRBD2 (6 bases). Germline CDR1 is SEHNR and CDR2 is FQNEAQ (reference sequence). Trimming took off 3 bases at V and 2 bases at J, with 7 bases between the two ends. CDR3 size: 13 residues. The DNA for the CDR3 is TGTGCCAGCAGCTTCGCGGGGCAAGAGACCCAGTACTTC. Translating it yields CASSFAGQETQYF.

The genes are TRBV28 and TRBJ2-1; the match to TRBD2 covers 9 bases. Germline-derived CDR1 and CDR2 are MDHEN and SYDVKM. V dropped 8 bases and J dropped 2; count of bases not matched to a gene: 10. This CDR3 comprises 16 residues. The CDR3 region has the DNA TGTGCCAGCTATCAGAAGGGACTAGCTCCCTACAATGAGCAGTTCTTC. Its translation is CASYQKGLAPYNEQFF.

The rearrangement links TRBV19 to TRBJ1-6; 8 positions match TRBD1. V was clipped by 10 bases and J by 6 bases; unmatched bases: 8. Germline V gives CDR1 LNHDA, CDR2 SQIVND (reference sequence). The CDR3 covers 14 residues. The CDR3 spells CATSGTGGNSPLHF. Here the CDR3 DNA reads TGTGCCACCTCCGGGACAGGCGGTAATTCACCCCTCCACTTT.

This rearrangement joins TRBV6-4 to TRBJ2-2; TRBD2 agrees at 7 bases. This CDR3 is built from 17 residues. CDR1 and CDR2 (germline): MRHNA, SNTAGT. Trimming took 6 bases from V and 3 from J; bases not matched to a gene: 13. The DNA for the CDR3 is TGTGCCAGCAGGGTGGCTAGCGGAGCCAGTGACACCGGGGAGCTGTTTTTT. Translated: CASRVASGASDTGELFF.

This rearrangement joins TRBV6-5 to TRBJ1-6; D is perhaps TRBD1 (6 bases). Looked up from germline, CDR1 is MNHEY and CDR2 is SVGAGI. The CDR3 length is 14 residues. V was shortened by 6 bases and J by 9 bases, with 15 bases between the two germline ends. The CDR3 bases are TGTGCCAGCAGGCCCCCATTAGGGGGTTCACCCCTCCACTTT. Its translation: CASRPPLGGSPLHF.

This sequence joins TRBV18 and TRBJ1-2, with a weak D call TRBD1 (5 bases). Germline V gives CDR1 KGHSH, CDR2 LQKENI. The CDR3 covers 15 residues. The V end lost 3 bases, the J end lost 4 bases, and 15 bases lay between the germline ends. CDR3 amino acids: CASSPSGPRAYGYTF. The DNA of the CDR3 is TGTGCCAGCTCACCTTCAGGGCCTCGGGCCTATGGCTACACCTTC.

CDR3 region: CATSDPVTNYGYTF. The CDR3 bases are TGTGCCACCAGTGACCCAGTTACTAACTATGGCTACACCTTC. V is TRBV24-1 and J is TRBJ1-2; D is undetermined. In germline, CDR1 is KGHDR, CDR2 SFDVKD. This CDR3 is 14 amino acids long. V lost 4 bases to trimming and J lost 0 bases, with 8 bases between them.

The rearrangement uses TRBV24-1 and TRBJ2-1, with TRBD2 identical over 12 bases. CDR1 and CDR2 (germline): KGHDR, SFDVKD. The junction had 7 bases not matched to a gene; V was cut back by 5 bases and J by 0 bases. The length of the CDR3 is 18 residues. The CDR3 sequence is CATSALKTSGSSYNEQFF. The CDR3 DNA is TGTGCCACCAGTGCATTGAAGACTAGCGGGAGCTCCTACAATGAGCAGTTCTTC.

This rearrangement joins TRBV24-1 to TRBJ2-1; 10 nucleotides match TRBD2. V lost 2 bases and J lost 9; bases outside the gene matches: 9. Germline-derived CDR1 and CDR2 are KGHDR and SFDVKD. This CDR3 has 16 amino acids. The CDR3 loop reads CATSDSSGGGLSEQFF. The CDR3 nucleotides are TGTGCCACCAGTGATTCGAGCGGGGGGGGACTTAGTGAGCAGTTCTTC.

This chain joins TRBV6-5 and TRBJ2-7; 10 bases align to TRBD2. The V segment lost 6 bases and the J segment 5 bases; nucleotides outside the gene matches: 7. The CDR3 length is 14 residues. The V gene's germline CDR1 is MNHEY and CDR2 SVGAGI. The CDR3 reads CASRSAGGGHEQYV. The CDR3, as DNA: TGTGCCAGCAGATCAGCGGGAGGGGGCCACGAGCAGTACGTC.

The CDR3 is CASSAGQGAADGYTF. Here the CDR3 DNA reads TGCGCCAGCAGCGCGGGACAGGGGGCGGCGGACGGCTACACCTTC. V gene TRBV5-1 combines with J gene TRBJ1-2; TRBD1 aligns across 12 bases. Germline trimming cut 4 bases from V and 8 bases from J; bases unmatched to any gene: 9. The CDR3 is 15 residues long. The germline V gene encodes CDR1 SGHRS and CDR2 YFSETQ.

In this sample, this clone turned up once. The chain is built from TRBV5-1 and TRBJ1-6; 7 bases fit TRBD1. V gave up 4 bases and J gave up 10 bases; unmatched junction bases: 11. In germline, CDR1 is SGHRS, CDR2 YFSETQ. This CDR3 contains 15 residues. This CDR3 reads CASSDHRGVESPLHF. CDR3 coding DNA: TGCGCCAGCAGCGACCACAGGGGAGTAGAATCACCCCTCCACTTT.

The table lists this clone with a few counts. The chain couples TRBV27 to TRBJ1-2; the D is unclear. CDR1 MNHEY and CDR2 SMNVEV come from the germline V gene (reference sequence). The CDR3 length is 13 residues. The ends were cut back, 5 bases at V and 8 bases at J, with 15 bases in the middle. CDR3 sequence reads: CASSVGGRRGYTF. CDR3 coding DNA: TGTGCCAGCAGTGTGGGAGGGAGGAGAGGCTACACCTTC.

The V gene is TRBV5-1, the J gene TRBJ1-1; D unclear. The CDR3 is 14 amino acids. Trimming cost V 3 bases and J 1 base, with 10 bases left between them. CDR1 and CDR2 from the germline V gene are SGHRS and YFSETQ. In DNA form, the CDR3 reads TGCGCCAGCAGCTCAATACGGGGGAACACTGAAGCTTTCTTT. Its protein is CASSSIRGNTEAFF. The full variable domain, its missing parts supplied by reference TRBV5-1 and TRBJ1-1, is KAGVTQTPRYLIKTRGQQVTLSCSPISGHRSVSWYQQTPGQGLQFLFEYFSETQRNKGNFPGRFSGRQFSNSRSEMNVSTLELGDSALYLCASSSIRGNTEAFFGQGTRLTVV.

The chain employs TRBV11-2 and TRBJ2-3, with TRBD2 matching 12 bases. The junction had 4 bases not matched to a gene; V was cut back by 6 bases and J by 6 bases. Germline V CDR1 and CDR2: SGHAT, FQNNGV. This CDR3 spans 14 amino acids. The CDR3 nucleotides read TGTGCCAGCAGACTAGCGGGGGGCGAGGATACGCAGTATTTT. This encodes CASRLAGGEDTQYF.

This sequence joins TRBV2 and TRBJ2-2, with D maybe TRBD1 (5 bases). Germline lookup yields CDR1 SNHLY and CDR2 FYNNEI. CDR3 length: 14 residues. V shed 2 bases and J shed 6 bases, with 10 bases lying between them. The DNA of the CDR3 is TGTGCCAGCAGTGAATTGGTGGGGCCCGGGGAGCTGTTTTTT. This codes for CASSELVGPGELFF.

J is TRBJ1-5 and V is TRBV10-3; 10 nucleotides match TRBD1. This CDR3 spans 15 amino acids. The V segment lost 6 bases and the J segment 3 bases; nucleotides outside the gene matches: 5. The germline V gene encodes CDR1 ENHRY and CDR2 SYGVKD. The DNA of the CDR3 is TGTGCCATCAGCGCGACAGGGGGCCCCAATCAGCCCCAGCATTTT. It translates to CAISATGGPNQPQHF.

The CDR3 region is CASSGRVDTEAFF. CDR3 bases: TGTGCCAGCTCCGGCAGGGTAGACACTGAAGCTTTCTTT. The V call is TRBV18, the J call TRBJ1-1; D is perhaps TRBD1 (5 bases). Per germline, CDR1 KGHSH and CDR2 LQKENI. The CDR3 extends over 13 amino acids. V lost 6 bases, J lost 3 bases, and 11 bases lay in between.

Here the CDR3 reads CASSEMMAGVGGNTIYF. The CDR3 DNA is TGTGCCAGCAGTGAAATGATGGCGGGAGTTGGTGGAAACACCATATATTTT. The chain employs TRBV6-1 and TRBJ1-3; D is unclear. The CDR3 loop spans 17 amino acids. V was shortened by 2 bases and J by 3 bases, with 17 bases between the two germline ends. From germline, CDR1 is MNHNS and CDR2 SASEGT.

V usage is TRBV6-5 and J usage is TRBJ1-3; maybe TRBD1 (5 bases). V was cut by 5 bases and J by 2 bases, with 13 bases left in between. The CDR3 consists of 15 residues. Germline V gives CDR1 MNHEY, CDR2 SVGAGI. CDR3 sequence reads: CASSPKGRAGNTIYF. The CDR3 DNA reads as TGTGCCAGCAGTCCCAAGGGGAGGGCTGGAAACACCATATATTTT.

The gene calls are TRBV27 and TRBJ1-6; no reliable D call. This CDR3 contains 12 residues. Germline V gene data show CDR1 as MNHEY and CDR2 as SMNVEV (reference sequence). V lost 9 bases to trimming and J lost 6 bases, with 9 bases between them. Written as DNA, the CDR3 is TGTGCCAGTCACACGTTTAATTCACCCCTCCACTTT. It translates to CASHTFNSPLHF.

The rearrangement joins TRBV7-2 to TRBJ1-6; no definite D call. V was trimmed by 4 bases and J by 11 bases, leaving 12 bases between them. The CDR3 is made up of 13 amino acids. The germline gives CDR1 SGHTA, CDR2 FQGNSA. CDR3 sequence reads: CASSSSPGPPLHF. The CDR3 coding sequence is TGTGCCAGCAGCTCTAGCCCCGGGCCACCCCTCCACTTT.